This note documents a single TCR beta chain sequence. This specimen belongs to a study of T-cell reconstitution after alpha-beta-depleted transplantation in children. It was with unique molecular identifiers that the TCRbeta library was prepared. TCRdb reanalysed the PCR reads using MiXCR and keeps one entry per CDR3 protein. Found here are 450,000 to 550,000 distinct CDR3 sequences, about an eighth of them singletons; the top ten hold about 15%. Germline V lookup: CDR1 SGHTA, CDR2 FQGNSA. V gave up 6 bases and J gave up 9 bases, with 24 bases separating them. This CDR3 has 16 residues. V and J are TRBV7-2 and TRBJ2-1, with D perhaps matching TRBD2 (5 bases). This clonotype originated in a female patient between 2 and 15 years old who had a stem cell transplant for aplastic anemia, so the T cells may come from the graft donor. Specimen: PBMCs, mostly from graft donor cells, collected 180 days after TCRalphabeta/CD19-depleted stem cell transplant. The CDR3 DNA follows: TGTGCCAGCAGAAAAGCTAGCAGGAGCGTATACCCTGAGCAGTTCTTC. Its translation: CASRKASRSVYPEQFF.